The clone carrying this T cell receptor (beta chain) was seen only once. The antigen is not known. Looked up from germline, CDR1 is LNHDA and CDR2 is SQIVND (reference sequence). The CDR3 is 17 amino acids. J lost 0 bases, V lost 9 bases, and 14 bases had no gene match. This entry belongs to a study of T cell responses to AZD1222 COVID-19 vaccine. Study-wide background: Second-dose groups at about 4 or about 12 weeks were pooled. Whole-study findings and limits: Females made up more of the donors, who were largely white British, and clonal diversity may have come out too low. Vaccination with two AZD1222 doses was followed by a rise in Spike-specific TCR breadth and depth. There were repertoire samples only from the period after the peak T cell response.

Sequencing was performed with immunoSEQ multiplex PCR; in TCRdb, only in-frame clones are kept and a portion is missing. The table lists approximately 70,000 clones, around 82% of them singletons. The sample in question was peripheral blood, obtained on day 0 of AZD1222 vaccination. This clonotype was sampled from an adult in good health. The chain couples TRBV19 to TRBJ1-3; 7 nucleotides align to TRBD1. The CDR3 loop is CASRDSSLGGSGNTIYF. The CDR3 DNA reads as TGTGCCAGCCGGGACAGCTCACTTGGGGGCTCTGGAAACACCATATATTTT. The whole variable domain, remainder taken from reference TRBV19 and TRBJ1-3, is DGGITQSPKYLFRKEGQNVTLSCEQNLNHDAMYWYRQDPGQGLRLIYYSQIVNDFQKGDIAEGYSVSREKKESFPLTVTSAQKNPTAFYLCASRDSSLGGSGNTIYFGEGSWLTVV.